This T cell receptor beta chain derives from a study of blood T cell repertoires in COVID-19. For the study at large: From T cells, B-cell-depleted T cells, or PBMCs came the material, which was cDNA or gDNA.

The protocol was immunoSEQ multiplex PCR, while the TCRdb copy is restricted to in-frame clones and leaves out a portion. The sample holds 210,000 or so clones; roughly 86% are singletons and the top ten take 12%. The germline V gene encodes CDR1 MNHNS and CDR2 SASEGT. The CDR3 length is 15 residues. Trimming took 0 bases from V and 1 from J, leaving 9 bases between them. The gene calls are TRBV6-1 and TRBJ1-2, with unresolved D. This receptor was obtained from a woman between 35 and 50 years old with acute or convalescent COVID-19. Sequencing was carried out using peripheral blood. The CDR3 is CASSEALEGNYGYTF. In DNA form, the CDR3 reads TGTGCCAGCAGTGAAGCCCTCGAGGGTAACTATGGCTACACCTTC.